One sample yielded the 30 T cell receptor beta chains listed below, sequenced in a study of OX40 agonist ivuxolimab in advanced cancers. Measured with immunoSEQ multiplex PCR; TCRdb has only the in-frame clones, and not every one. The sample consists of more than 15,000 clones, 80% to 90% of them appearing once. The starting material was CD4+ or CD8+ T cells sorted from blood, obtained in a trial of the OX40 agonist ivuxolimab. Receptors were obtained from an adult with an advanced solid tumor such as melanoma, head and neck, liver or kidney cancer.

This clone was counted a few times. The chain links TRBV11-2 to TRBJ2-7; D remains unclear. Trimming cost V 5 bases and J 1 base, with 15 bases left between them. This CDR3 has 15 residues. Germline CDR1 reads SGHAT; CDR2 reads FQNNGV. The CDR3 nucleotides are TGTGCCAGCAGCCAAGAAAAACACACGTCCTACGAGCAGTACTTC. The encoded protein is CASSQEKHTSYEQYF.

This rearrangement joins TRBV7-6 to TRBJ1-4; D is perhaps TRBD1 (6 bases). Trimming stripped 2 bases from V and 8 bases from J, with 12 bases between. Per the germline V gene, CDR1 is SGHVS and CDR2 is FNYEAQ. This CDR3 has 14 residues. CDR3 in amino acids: CASSLSGGQEKLFF. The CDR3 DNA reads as TGTGCCAGCAGCTTATCCGGGGGGCAGGAAAAACTGTTTTTT.

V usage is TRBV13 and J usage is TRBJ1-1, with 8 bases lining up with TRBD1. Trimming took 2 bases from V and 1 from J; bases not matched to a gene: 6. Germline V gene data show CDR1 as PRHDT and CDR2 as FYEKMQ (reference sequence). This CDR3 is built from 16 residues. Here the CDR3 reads CASSLTGTGPNTEAFF. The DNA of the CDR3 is TGTGCCAGCAGCTTAACCGGGACAGGCCCGAACACTGAAGCTTTCTTT.

This CDR3 is CASSAAGPTSRTQHF. CDR3 in DNA: TGTGCCAGCAGCGCGGCCGGACCGACAAGTAGGACCCAGCATTTT. The chain is built from TRBV5-5 and TRBJ1-5, with unresolved D. V was shortened by 4 bases and J by 11 bases, with 22 bases between the two germline ends. CDR3 size: 15 residues. The germline V gene has CDR1 SGHKS and CDR2 YYEKEE (reference sequence). Variable domain in full (rest from reference TRBV5-5 and TRBJ1-5): DAGVTQSPTHLIKTRGQQVTLRCSPISGHKSVSWYQQVLGQGPQFIFQYYEKEERGRGNFPDRFSARQFPNYSSELNVNALLLGDSALYLCASSAAGPTSRTQHFGDGTRLSIL.

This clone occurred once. The CDR3 coding sequence is TGTGCCAGCACGACGCGAACCTACTCCTACAATGAGCAGTTCTTC. Translation: CASTTRTYSYNEQFF. The rearrangement joins TRBV28 to TRBJ2-1; D uncertain. Per the germline V gene, CDR1 is MDHEN and CDR2 is SYDVKM. The CDR3 sequence is 15 residues long. Trimming took 7 bases from V and 0 from J, leaving 13 bases between them.

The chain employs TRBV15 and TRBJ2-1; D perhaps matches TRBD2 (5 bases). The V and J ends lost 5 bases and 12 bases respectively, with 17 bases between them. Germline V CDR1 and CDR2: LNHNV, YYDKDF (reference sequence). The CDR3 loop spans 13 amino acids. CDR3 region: CATSPKRERRQFF. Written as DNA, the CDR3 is TGTGCCACCAGCCCTAAGAGGGAGAGGAGGCAGTTCTTC.

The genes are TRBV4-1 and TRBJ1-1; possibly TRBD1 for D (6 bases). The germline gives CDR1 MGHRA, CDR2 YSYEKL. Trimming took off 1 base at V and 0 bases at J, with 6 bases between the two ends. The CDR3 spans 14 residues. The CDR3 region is CASSQGTVNTEAFF. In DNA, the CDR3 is TGCGCCAGCAGCCAAGGGACAGTGAACACTGAAGCTTTCTTT.

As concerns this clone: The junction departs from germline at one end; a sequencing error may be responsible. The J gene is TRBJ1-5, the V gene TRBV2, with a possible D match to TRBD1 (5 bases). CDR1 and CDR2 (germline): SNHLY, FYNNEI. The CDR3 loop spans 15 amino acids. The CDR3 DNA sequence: TGTGTCAGCAGTGAAGCGGGGGTGAGCAATCAGCCCCAGCATTTT. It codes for CVSSEAGVSNQPQHF.

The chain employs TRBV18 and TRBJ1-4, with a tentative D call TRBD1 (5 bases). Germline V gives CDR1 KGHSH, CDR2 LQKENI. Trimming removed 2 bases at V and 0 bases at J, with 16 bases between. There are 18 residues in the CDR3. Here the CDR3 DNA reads TGTGCCAGCTCACCAAGGGACGGTCAGACCGCAACTAATGAAAAACTGTTTTTT. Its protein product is CASSPRDGQTATNEKLFF. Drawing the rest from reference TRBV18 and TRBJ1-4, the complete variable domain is NAGVMQNPRHLVRRRGQEARLRCSPMKGHSHVYWYRQLPEEGLKFMVYLQKENIIDESGMPKERFSAEFPKEGPSILRIQQVVRGDSAAYFCASSPRDGQTATNEKLFFGSGTQLSVL.

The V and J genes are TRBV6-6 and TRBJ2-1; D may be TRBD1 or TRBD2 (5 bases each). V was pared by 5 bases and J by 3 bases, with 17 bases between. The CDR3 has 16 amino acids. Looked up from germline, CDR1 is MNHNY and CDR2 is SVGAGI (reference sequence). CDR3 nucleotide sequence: TGTGCCAGCAGTGCTGATGGGACCCCCTACTACAATGAGCAGTTCTTC. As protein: CASSADGTPYYNEQFF.

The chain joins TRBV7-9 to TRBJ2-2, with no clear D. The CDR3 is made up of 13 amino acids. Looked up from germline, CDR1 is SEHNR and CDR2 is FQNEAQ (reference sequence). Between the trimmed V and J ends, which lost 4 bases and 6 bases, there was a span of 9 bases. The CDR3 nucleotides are TGTGCCAGCAGCTACACCGGCGCCGGGGAGCTGTTTTTT. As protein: CASSYTGAGELFF.

The DNA of the CDR3 is TGTGCCATCAGTCGGACTAGCGGGGTTAGCTCCTACGAGCAGTACTTC. Protein: CAISRTSGVSSYEQYF. J is TRBJ2-7 and V is TRBV10-3, with TRBD2 matching over 12 bases. This CDR3 is built from 16 residues. V was pared by 5 bases and J by 0 bases, with 5 bases of the junction left unmatched. Germline-derived CDR1 and CDR2 are ENHRY and SYGVKD.

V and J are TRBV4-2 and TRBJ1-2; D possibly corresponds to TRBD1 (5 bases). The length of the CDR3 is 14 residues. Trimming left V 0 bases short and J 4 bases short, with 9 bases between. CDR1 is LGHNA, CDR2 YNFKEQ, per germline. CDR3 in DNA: TGTGCCAGCAGCCAAGATGCAGGGTTCTATGGCTACACCTTC. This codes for CASSQDAGFYGYTF.

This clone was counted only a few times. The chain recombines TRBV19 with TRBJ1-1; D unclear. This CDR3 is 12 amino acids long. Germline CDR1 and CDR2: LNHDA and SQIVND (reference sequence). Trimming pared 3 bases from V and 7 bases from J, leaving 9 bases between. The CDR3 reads CASSIKDGEAFF. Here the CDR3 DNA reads TGTGCCAGTAGTATCAAGGACGGTGAAGCTTTCTTT. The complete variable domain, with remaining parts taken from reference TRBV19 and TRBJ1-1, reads DGGITQSPKYLFRKEGQNVTLSCEQNLNHDAMYWYRQDPGQGLRLIYYSQIVNDFQKGDIAEGYSVSREKKESFPLTVTSAQKNPTAFYLCASSIKDGEAFFGQGTRLTVV.

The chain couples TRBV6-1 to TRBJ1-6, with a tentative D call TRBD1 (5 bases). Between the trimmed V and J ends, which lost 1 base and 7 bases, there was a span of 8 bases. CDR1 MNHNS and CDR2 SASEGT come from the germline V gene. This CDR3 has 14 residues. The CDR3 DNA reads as TGTGCCAGCAGTGAAGGCAGGGCCAATTCACCCCTCCACTTT. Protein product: CASSEGRANSPLHF.

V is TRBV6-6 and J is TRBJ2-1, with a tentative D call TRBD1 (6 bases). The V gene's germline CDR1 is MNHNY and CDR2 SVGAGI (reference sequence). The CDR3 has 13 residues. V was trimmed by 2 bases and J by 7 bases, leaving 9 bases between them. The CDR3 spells CASSYPQGNEQFF. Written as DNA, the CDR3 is TGTGCCAGCAGTTACCCCCAGGGGAATGAGCAGTTCTTC.

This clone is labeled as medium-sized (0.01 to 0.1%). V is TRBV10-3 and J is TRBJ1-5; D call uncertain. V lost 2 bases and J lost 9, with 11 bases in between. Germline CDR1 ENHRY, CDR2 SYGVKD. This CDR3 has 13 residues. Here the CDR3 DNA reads TGTGCCATCAGTGAGGAGCCCCCTCGGCCCCAGCATTTT. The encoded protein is CAISEEPPRPQHF.

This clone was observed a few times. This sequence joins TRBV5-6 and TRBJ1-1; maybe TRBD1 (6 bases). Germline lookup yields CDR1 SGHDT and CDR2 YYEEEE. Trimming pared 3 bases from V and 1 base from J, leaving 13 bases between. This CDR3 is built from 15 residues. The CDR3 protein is CASSWGTPSNTEAFF. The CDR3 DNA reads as TGTGCCAGCAGCTGGGGGACACCCTCGAACACTGAAGCTTTCTTT.

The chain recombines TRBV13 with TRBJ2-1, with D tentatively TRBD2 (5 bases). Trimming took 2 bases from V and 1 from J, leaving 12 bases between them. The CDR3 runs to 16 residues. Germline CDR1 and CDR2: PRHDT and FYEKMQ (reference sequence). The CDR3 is CASSLFSSGSYNEQFF. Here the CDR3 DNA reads TGTGCCAGCAGCTTATTCTCCAGCGGTTCCTACAATGAGCAGTTCTTC.

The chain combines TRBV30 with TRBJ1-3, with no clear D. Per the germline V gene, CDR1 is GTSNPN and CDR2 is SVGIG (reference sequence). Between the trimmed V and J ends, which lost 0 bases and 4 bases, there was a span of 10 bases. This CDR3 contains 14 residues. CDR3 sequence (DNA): TGTGCCTGGAGTGTCCTAAGTAAAGGAAACACCATATATTTT. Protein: CAWSVLSKGNTIYF.

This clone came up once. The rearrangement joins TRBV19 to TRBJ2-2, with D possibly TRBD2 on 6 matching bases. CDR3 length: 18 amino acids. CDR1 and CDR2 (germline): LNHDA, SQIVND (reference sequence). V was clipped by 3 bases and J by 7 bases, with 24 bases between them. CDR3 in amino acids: CASSISVLGGFEDGELFF. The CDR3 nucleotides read TGTGCCAGTAGTATTTCTGTACTGGGGGGTTTTGAGGACGGGGAGCTGTTTTTT.

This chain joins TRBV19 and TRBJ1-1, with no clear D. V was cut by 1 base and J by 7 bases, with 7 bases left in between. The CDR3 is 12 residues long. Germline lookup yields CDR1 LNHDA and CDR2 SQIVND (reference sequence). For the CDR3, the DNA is TGTGCCAGTAGTATAGGTCAGTTTGAAGCTTTCTTT. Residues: CASSIGQFEAFF.

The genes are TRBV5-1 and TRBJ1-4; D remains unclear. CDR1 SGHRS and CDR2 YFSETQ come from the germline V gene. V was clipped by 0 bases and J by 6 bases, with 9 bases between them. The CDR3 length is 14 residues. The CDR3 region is CASSLEQSYEKLFF. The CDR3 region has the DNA TGCGCCAGCAGCTTGGAACAGAGCTATGAAAAACTGTTTTTT.

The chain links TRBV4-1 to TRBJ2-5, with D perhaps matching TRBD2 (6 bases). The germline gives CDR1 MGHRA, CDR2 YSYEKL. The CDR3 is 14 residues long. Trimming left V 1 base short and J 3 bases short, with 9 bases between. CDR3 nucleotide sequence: TGCGCCAGCAGCCAAGGAAGGAGGGAAGAGACCCAGTACTTC. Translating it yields CASSQGRREETQYF.

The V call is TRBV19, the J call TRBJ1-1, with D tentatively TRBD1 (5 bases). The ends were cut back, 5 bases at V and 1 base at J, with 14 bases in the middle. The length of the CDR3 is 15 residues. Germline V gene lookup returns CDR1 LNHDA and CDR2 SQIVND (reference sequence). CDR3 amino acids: CASSPRRQGNTEAFF. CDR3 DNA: TGTGCCAGTAGTCCAAGACGGCAGGGGAACACTGAAGCTTTCTTT.

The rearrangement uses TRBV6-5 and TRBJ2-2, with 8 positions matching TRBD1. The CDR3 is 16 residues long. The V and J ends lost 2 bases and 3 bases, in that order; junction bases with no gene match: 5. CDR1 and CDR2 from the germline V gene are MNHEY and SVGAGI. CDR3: CASSYGQGVDTGELFF. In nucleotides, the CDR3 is TGTGCCAGCAGTTACGGACAGGGTGTGGACACCGGGGAGCTGTTTTTT.

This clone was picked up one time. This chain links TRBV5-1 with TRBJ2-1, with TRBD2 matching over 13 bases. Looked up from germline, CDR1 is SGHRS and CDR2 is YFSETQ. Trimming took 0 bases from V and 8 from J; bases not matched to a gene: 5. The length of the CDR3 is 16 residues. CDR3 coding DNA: TGCGCCAGCAGCTTGGAACTAGCGGGAGGGCTGGATGAGCAGTTCTTC. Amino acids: CASSLELAGGLDEQFF.

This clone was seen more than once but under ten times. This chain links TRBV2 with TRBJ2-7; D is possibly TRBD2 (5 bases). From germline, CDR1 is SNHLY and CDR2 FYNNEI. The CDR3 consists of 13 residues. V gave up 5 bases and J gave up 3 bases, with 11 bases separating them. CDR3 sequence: CASSWGVLYEQYF. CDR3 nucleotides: TGTGCCAGCAGTTGGGGAGTTCTCTACGAGCAGTACTTC.

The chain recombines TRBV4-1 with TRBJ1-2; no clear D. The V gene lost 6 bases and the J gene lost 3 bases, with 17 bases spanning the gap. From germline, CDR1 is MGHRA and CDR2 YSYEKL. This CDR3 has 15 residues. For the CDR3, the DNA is TGCGCCAGCAGGGAAGCCTCTGGGAGGGACTATGGCTACACCTTC. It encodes CASREASGRDYGYTF.

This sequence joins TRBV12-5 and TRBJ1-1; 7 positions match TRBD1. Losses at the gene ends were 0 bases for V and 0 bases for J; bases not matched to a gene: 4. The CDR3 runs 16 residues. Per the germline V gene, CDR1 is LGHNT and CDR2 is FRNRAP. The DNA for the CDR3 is TGTGCTAGTGGTTTGGTGGTCGGGACAGTGAACACTGAAGCTTTCTTT. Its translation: CASGLVVGTVNTEAFF.